This T cell receptor beta chain was sequenced for a study of cytomegalovirus exposure and HLA in healthy donors. Looking at the study overall: A previous analysis identified fewer than 130 million unique TCR beta sequences derived from roughly 190 million T cells.

Comment on this clone: The germline gene is not matched at one end of the junction; a read error may be the cause.

Use of 60 Vbeta and 13 Jbeta primers characterized the PCR. Using immunoSEQ multiplex PCR, the repertoire was profiled, and TCRdb retains in-frame clones only, with some absent. Seen here are 150,000 to 200,000 clones, about four fifths observed once, and the top ten hold 1.6%. The sample consisted of PBMCs. The source is a woman in her forties or fifties in good health and CMV-seronegative.

The DNA of the CDR3 is TGTGCCAGCAGACTAGCGGGGGGACCCCTGAAAAAGAACTTC. It is translated as CASRLAGGPLKKNF. The rearrangement uses TRBV6-6 and TRBJ2-7, with 12 bases fitting TRBD2. The CDR3 totals 14 residues. Germline-derived CDR1 and CDR2 are MNHNY and SVGAGI (reference sequence).